A few counts support the clone carrying this T cell receptor beta chain. The antigen remains undetermined. The sample is drawn from a study of beta chain features in type 1 diabetes. Study conclusions and caveats: Over-representation of high TCR-expressing cells was a possible consequence of cDNA sequencing. Across patients, naive, central memory and Treg TCRB repertoires exhibited apparently greater similarity than was observed across healthy donors. People with Type 1 diabetes carried modestly yet significantly shorter TCRB CDR3s in all four CD4+ subsets.

The CDR3 has 15 residues. Germline V gene data show CDR1 as SNHLY and CDR2 as FYNNEI. V shed 6 bases and J 1 base; nucleotides not matched to a gene: 5. What was sequenced were expressed TCRB transcripts, since all of the isolated RNA had been reverse transcribed. Sequencing was performed with immunoSEQ multiplex PCR; in TCRdb, only in-frame clones are kept and a portion is missing. The sample yields 65,000 to 85,000 clones, about 48% seen once. Sequences were obtained from central memory CD4+ T cells from blood. The gene calls are TRBV2 and TRBJ2-3; 9 bases map to TRBD1. The receptor was isolated from a man younger than 40 with type 1 diabetes. The CDR3 reads CASSRQGGGTDTQYF. CDR3 nucleotides: TGTGCCAGCAGCCGACAGGGGGGAGGCACAGATACGCAGTATTTT.